The rows below give T cell receptor beta chains drawn from one sample of a study of CD8+ T cells in alopecia areata. Libraries were prepared by immunoSEQ multiplex PCR; TCRdb keeps only in-frame clonotypes and omits some of them. The data show 150,000 or so clones, around 55% seen once. The sequences come from CD8+ T cells sorted from blood, collected at week 0. All receptors derive from a human donor with alopecia areata. CDR3s include the opening cysteine and the closing phenylalanine or tryptophan. The D gene is left open where the match is weak. Clone size appears in some rows only: once, few, many, or a class for an expanded clone.

clone size	J gene	V gene	D gene	CDR3 DNA	CDR3 protein
few	TRBJ2-6	TRBV2	-	TGCGCCAGCAGATCTAGCCCAATCAGGGTAAGGATTTCTGGGGCCAACGTCCTGACTTTC	CASRSSPIRVRISGANVLTF
once	TRBJ2-1	TRBV5-6	TRBD2	TGTGCCAGCAGCTTGGGGACTAGCACAAATGAGCAGTTCTTC	CASSLGTSTNEQFF
few	TRBJ1-1	TRBV29-1	TRBD1	TGCAGCGTTGAACGAAGGGTAGGGGGACAGTCCGTCTTCTTT	CSVERRVGGQSVFF
-	TRBJ2-7	TRBV30	-	TGTGCCTGGAGTGGGAGCGGGTTCGAGCAGTACTTC	CAWSGSGFEQYF
few	TRBJ1-4	TRBV25-1	-	TGTGCCAGCACCGGGACCGGAGGTGGAAAACTGTTTTTT	CASTGTGGGKLFF
-	TRBJ2-7	TRBV2	-	TGTGCCAGCAGTGACAAGCTTGGGATGAGCTCCTACGAGCAGTACTTC	CASSDKLGMSSYEQYF
-	TRBJ1-1	TRBV30	-	TGTGCCTGGAGTGTAATCGGTCGGGCTGAAGCTTTCTTT	CAWSVIGRAEAFF
-	TRBJ2-1	TRBV7-9	TRBD2	TGTGCCAGCAGTCAGCGGGACTTCTTCTCCTACAATGAGCAGTTCTTC	CASSQRDFFSYNEQFF
-	TRBJ1-1	TRBV13	-	TGTGCCAGCAGTTCTAATCCGCTGACAGACAAGAACACTGAAGCTTTCTTT	CASSSNPLTDKNTEAFF
-	TRBJ2-7	TRBV15	-	TGTGCCACCAGCAGAGGGTCGGAGCAGTACTTC	CATSRGSEQYF
-	TRBJ1-3	TRBV30	-	TGTGCCTGGAGCGGATCCGAAAGTGGAAACACCATATATTTT	CAWSGSESGNTIYF
-	TRBJ2-6	TRBV6-6	-	TGTGCCGGTGGGGCCAACGTCCTGACTTTC	CAGGANVLTF
-	TRBJ1-5	TRBV13	TRBD1	TGTGCCAGCAGCATAGGACAGGGGGCCGATCCCCAGCATTTT	CASSIGQGADPQHF
-	TRBJ2-3	TRBV9	-	TGTGCCAGCAAGGGTACAGAGAGTACAGATAAGCAGTATTTT	CASKGTESTDKQYF
few	TRBJ2-4	TRBV7-9	-	TGTGCCAGCAGCTCTCCTGGGGGCGAAGGCAAAAACATTCAGTACTTC	CASSSPGGEGKNIQYF
-	TRBJ1-2	TRBV4-3	-	TGCGCCAGCAGCCCATCATTGGAGGGAGACTATGGCTACACCTTC	CASSPSLEGDYGYTF
few	TRBJ2-6	TRBV6-4	-	TGTGCCAGCAGTGACTTGGTGGGCTCTGGGGCCAACGTCCTGACTTTC	CASSDLVGSGANVLTF
-	TRBJ2-7	TRBV7-9	TRBD2	TGTGCCAGCAGCAATAGCGGGTTATCCTACGAGCAGTACTTC	CASSNSGLSYEQYF
few	TRBJ1-2	TRBV7-8	-	TGTGCCAGCAGCCCAAGATCCGGGACGCACTATGGCTACACCTTC	CASSPRSGTHYGYTF
few	TRBJ2-5	TRBV13	-	TGTGCCAGCAGCTTACGCAGGGCGGTGGAGACCCAGTACTTC	CASSLRRAVETQYF
-	TRBJ2-5	TRBV6-5	-	TGTGCCAGCAGGGGAGAGACCCAGTACTTC	CASRGETQYF
few	TRBJ2-6	TRBV4-3	-	TGCGCCAGCAGCCAAGACTGGTCTGGGGCCAACGTCCTGACTTTC	CASSQDWSGANVLTF
-	TRBJ1-2	TRBV4-3	-	TGCGCCAGCAGCCAAGACAGGGGCTATGGCTACACCTTC	CASSQDRGYGYTF
-	TRBJ1-5	TRBV13	-	TGTGCCAGCAGCTTAGGACGGCGGGCAGCTGGACAGCCCCAGCATTTT	CASSLGRRAAGQPQHF
few	TRBJ2-1	TRBV12-5	-	TGTGCTAGTGGTGGGAACAATGAGCAGTTCTTC	CASGGNNEQFF
-	TRBJ2-7	TRBV10-2	TRBD2	TGCGCCAGCAGTTCCTGGACTAGCGGGGGTTCTCACTTCTCCTACGAGCAGTACTTC	CASSSWTSGGSHFSYEQYF
few	TRBJ2-7	TRBV11-2	-	TGTGCCAGCAGCTTAGACTGGACGGCAAACTACGAGCAGTACTTC	CASSLDWTANYEQYF
-	TRBJ2-3	TRBV11-2	-	TGTGCCAGCAGCTTGAGGAGCACAGATACGCAGTATTTT	CASSLRSTDTQYF
few	TRBJ1-1	TRBV4-3	TRBD1	TGCGCCAGCAGCCATCCGCAGGGGGCATCGGAAGCTTTCTTT	CASSHPQGASEAFF
-	TRBJ2-1	TRBV15	-	TGTGCCACCTCGCCCGGGGGCTCTATTCGGCAGTTCTTC	CATSPGGSIRQFF
-	TRBJ2-7	TRBV29-1	-	TGCAGCGTTGAAGACGTGAGCTCCTACGAGCAGTACTTC	CSVEDVSSYEQYF
-	TRBJ2-6	TRBV13	TRBD1	TGTGCCAGCAGCCCCACGGGGACAGGGGGCTCTGGGGCCAACGTCCTGACTTTC	CASSPTGTGGSGANVLTF
few	TRBJ2-7	TRBV5-1	-	TGCGCCAGCAGCTTATACGGGACCTACGAGCAGTACTTC	CASSLYGTYEQYF
-	TRBJ1-5	TRBV30	-	TGTGCCTGGAGTGTACAAGGGCTTCATCAGCCCCAGCATTTT	CAWSVQGLHQPQHF
few	TRBJ2-1	TRBV25-1	-	TGTGCCAGCAGTGCCACTTACAATGAGCAGTTCTTC	CASSATYNEQFF
-	TRBJ2-3	TRBV9	-	TGTGCCAGCAGCGTGGACGATACGCAGTATTTT	CASSVDDTQYF
-	TRBJ1-1	TRBV4-3	-	TGCGCCAGCAGCCCGACTTTACAGAAACCGAACACTGAAGCTTTCTTT	CASSPTLQKPNTEAFF
-	TRBJ2-7	TRBV30	-	TGTGCCTGGAAAGGGTCCTACGAGCAGTACTTC	CAWKGSYEQYF
-	TRBJ1-2	TRBV20-1	-	TGCAGTGCTCTCCACGGAGGTGGCTACACCTTC	CSALHGGGYTF
-	TRBJ2-3	TRBV30	-	TGTGCCTGGAGTGTCCAAGGGGTAATAGATACGCAGTATTTT	CAWSVQGVIDTQYF
-	TRBJ2-1	TRBV7-7	TRBD1	TGTGCCAGCAGCTTAGGACAGGGGGATGAGCAGTTCTTC	CASSLGQGDEQFF
-	TRBJ2-7	TRBV29-1	TRBD2	TGCAGCGCCGGGACTAGCGAGGAGCACGAGCAGTACTTC	CSAGTSEEHEQYF
once	TRBJ2-2	TRBV7-2	-	TGTGCCAGCAGCTCCCCCCCGGTTGGATGGACCGGGGAGCTGTTTTTT	CASSSPPVGWTGELFF
-	TRBJ2-1	TRBV7-2	TRBD2	TGTGCCAGCAGCGCGGGGACTAGAGGTTTCTTC	CASSAGTRGFF
-	TRBJ1-5	TRBV15	-	TGTGCCACCAGCAGAGCGAGGGACGGCAATCAGCCCCAGCATTTT	CATSRARDGNQPQHF